These 30 T cell receptor beta chains originate from one sample sequenced in a study of cytomegalovirus exposure and HLA in healthy donors listed by TCRdb under 2017. Library generation was performed with the immunoSEQ multiplex PCR assay. For the multiplex PCR, a mixture combining 60 forward primers for TCR Vbeta segments and 13 reverse primers for TCR Jbeta segments was used. TCRdb took over this immuneACCESS table, retaining in-frame rearrangements with V and J assigned. Such tables are incomplete; in checked studies, under half of the missing clones stem from an unresolved V gene, and the remainder is unexplained. The sample table holds some 120,000 clones, of which around 80% were seen once. The ten largest account for around 5% of the sample. Sequenced material: PBMCs. The receptor set was obtained from a man in his thirties or forties in good health and CMV-seropositive.

The chain employs TRBV29-1 and TRBJ1-1, with 9 bases identical to TRBD1. Germline assignment: CDR1 SQVTM and CDR2 ANQGSEA. This CDR3 is 15 amino acids long. V trimming: 6 bases; J trimming: 0 bases; junction bases outside the gene matches: 8. The CDR3: CSVGPGQGMNTEAFF. The CDR3 coding sequence is TGCAGCGTGGGCCCGGGACAGGGCATGAACACTGAAGCTTTCTTT.

V is TRBV7-2 and J is TRBJ2-5; 8 positions match TRBD1. Germline-derived CDR1 and CDR2 are SGHTA and FQGNSA. This CDR3 has 11 amino acids. J lost 10 bases, V lost 5 bases, and 3 bases had no gene match. CDR3 sequence reads: CASSVDRGQYF. The CDR3 coding sequence is TGTGCCAGCAGCGTCGACAGGGGCCAGTACTTC.

This clone was seen only a few times. The chain joins TRBV10-3 to TRBJ2-7; 8 bases fit TRBD1. The CDR3 covers 14 residues. Per germline, CDR1 ENHRY and CDR2 SYGVKD. Trimming at V came to 2 bases and at J to 3 bases, leaving 3 bases not matched to a gene. This chain's CDR3 is CAISEGQGIYEQYF. The CDR3 DNA reads as TGTGCCATCAGTGAGGGACAGGGAATCTACGAGCAGTACTTC.

This clone was detected only a few times. The V gene is TRBV6-6, the J gene TRBJ1-6, with D unclear. The CDR3 contains 14 residues. Germline CDR1 is MNHNY and CDR2 is SVGAGI (reference sequence). Trimming took 2 bases from V and 7 from J, leaving 9 bases between them. The DNA for the CDR3 is TGTGCCAGCAGTTACGGTGGCGGAAATTCACCCCTCCACTTT. As protein: CASSYGGGNSPLHF.

This sequence joins TRBV2 and TRBJ2-1; TRBD2 matches 7 bases. The CDR3 length is 14 residues. The germline V gene encodes CDR1 SNHLY and CDR2 FYNNEI. Losses at the gene ends were 4 bases for V and 8 bases for J; bases not matched to a gene: 8. CDR3 sequence: CASSGLAGFDEQFF. CDR3 DNA: TGTGCCAGCAGTGGACTAGCCGGGTTCGATGAGCAGTTCTTC.

The chain combines TRBV5-1 with TRBJ2-6; 9 nucleotides match TRBD1. The CDR3 has 18 amino acids. V trimming: 2 bases; J trimming: 0 bases; junction bases outside the gene matches: 6. Germline CDR1 is SGHRS and CDR2 is YFSETQ. The CDR3 region is CASSLQGALPSGANVLTF. CDR3 DNA sequence: TGCGCCAGCAGCTTACAGGGGGCCCTCCCCTCTGGGGCCAACGTCCTGACTTTC.

The J gene is TRBJ2-2, the V gene TRBV6-4, with D tentatively TRBD1 (6 bases). Trimming stripped 4 bases from V and 3 bases from J, with 6 bases between. The CDR3 is 13 residues long. Germline-derived CDR1 and CDR2 are MRHNA and SNTAGT. CDR3 coding DNA: TGTGCCAGCAGTGCAGGGGACACCGGGGAGCTGTTTTTT. Amino acids: CASSAGDTGELFF.

The chain recombines TRBV12-5 with TRBJ2-1, with TRBD1 as a possible D gene (5 bases). Trimming took off 5 bases at V and 8 bases at J, with 10 bases between the two ends. The CDR3 has 12 amino acids. The germline V gene has CDR1 LGHNT and CDR2 FRNRAP. The CDR3 sequence: CASGLTVYEQFF. DNA for the CDR3: TGTGCTAGTGGTCTGACAGTGTATGAGCAGTTCTTC.

There are a few counts of this clone. V is TRBV6-5 and J is TRBJ2-3; 7 bases map to TRBD2. The V segment lost 6 bases and the J segment 0 bases; nucleotides outside the gene matches: 3. The CDR3 contains 14 residues. Germline loops: CDR1 MNHEY, CDR2 SVGAGI. CDR3 protein: CASRRGGSTDTQYF. CDR3 DNA sequence: TGTGCCAGCAGGCGCGGGGGTAGCACAGATACGCAGTATTTT.

V gene TRBV25-1 combines with J gene TRBJ2-3; 7 bases align to TRBD2. Unmatched junction bases numbered 8, after V lost 7 bases and J lost 4 bases. Germline V gene sequence: CDR1 MGHDK, CDR2 SYGVNS. The CDR3 is made up of 14 amino acids. The CDR3 DNA follows: TGTGCCAGCAAGAGGGACTACATATCAGATACGCAGTATTTT. Its translation: CASKRDYISDTQYF. Looking up the rest from reference TRBV25-1 and TRBJ2-3 gives the full variable domain: EADIYQTPRYLVIGTGKKITLECSQTMGHDKMYWYQQDPGMELHLIHYSYGVNSTEKGDLSSESTVSRIRTEHFPLTLESARPSHTSQYLCASKRDYISDTQYFGPGTRLTVL.

The chain carries TRBV6-6 and TRBJ1-1; possible D gene TRBD1, 5 bases. CDR1 MNHNY and CDR2 SVGAGI come from the germline V gene (reference sequence). CDR3 size: 15 residues. Trimming pared 1 base from V and 5 bases from J, leaving 14 bases between. The CDR3, as DNA: TGTGCCAGCAGTTACTATCCCCCCGGGGGAACTGAAGCTTTCTTT. Translation: CASSYYPPGGTEAFF.

This clone is termed medium-sized. This rearrangement joins TRBV30 to TRBJ1-2, with TRBD1 as a possible D gene (6 bases). CDR1 and CDR2 (germline): GTSNPN, SVGIG (reference sequence). V shed 8 bases and J shed 2 bases, with 12 bases lying between them. This CDR3 is 12 amino acids long. The CDR3: CAGTDRNYGYTF. The CDR3 nucleotides read TGTGCCGGGACCGACAGGAACTATGGCTACACCTTC.

The rearrangement joins TRBV18 to TRBJ1-2, with D possibly matching TRBD1 (6 bases). This CDR3 contains 15 residues. Germline loops: CDR1 KGHSH, CDR2 LQKENI. V lost 2 bases and J lost 7, with 17 bases in between. CDR3 coding DNA: TGTGCCAGCTCACCAATGATACAGGGAGAGGGTGGCTACACCTTC. This encodes CASSPMIQGEGGYTF.

This clone was seen only a few times. This chain uses TRBV19 with TRBJ1-2; 9 bases align to TRBD1. CDR1 LNHDA and CDR2 SQIVND come from the germline V gene (reference sequence). The CDR3 is 15 amino acids. Trimming at V came to 6 bases and at J to 2 bases, leaving 7 bases not matched to a gene. The CDR3 region is CASRRTGANNYGYTF. CDR3 coding DNA: TGTGCCAGTAGACGGACAGGGGCGAACAACTATGGCTACACCTTC.

V and J are TRBV19 and TRBJ1-5, with D possibly matching TRBD1 (6 bases). The CDR3 runs 15 residues. Germline V lookup: CDR1 LNHDA, CDR2 SQIVND (reference sequence). V shed 3 bases and J shed 6 bases, with 15 bases lying between them. The chain's CDR3 is CASSIQGTPGQPQHF. As DNA, the CDR3 is TGTGCCAGTAGTATTCAGGGGACACCCGGTCAGCCCCAGCATTTT.

This rearrangement joins TRBV10-1 to TRBJ2-2, with 13 bases that match TRBD2. Per the germline V gene, CDR1 is WNHNN and CDR2 is SYGVQD (reference sequence). The CDR3 has 18 residues. The J segment lost 1 base and the V segment lost 3 bases, leaving 5 bases of the junction unmatched. CDR3 sequence: CASSDLGLAGKNTGELFF. DNA for the CDR3: TGCGCCAGCAGTGATCTGGGACTAGCGGGAAAGAACACCGGGGAGCTGTTTTTT.

The chain recombines TRBV29-1 with TRBJ1-1, with a possible D match to TRBD1 (6 bases). Trimming removed 7 bases at V and 8 bases at J, with 11 bases between. This CDR3 has 10 amino acids. Germline CDR1 SQVTM, CDR2 ANQGSEA. CDR3 loop: CSGWDNEAFF. The CDR3, as DNA: TGCAGCGGCTGGGACAACGAAGCTTTCTTT. The entire variable domain, with the rest obtained from reference TRBV29-1 and TRBJ1-1, is as follows: SAVISQKPSRDICQRGTSLTIQCQVDSQVTMMFWYRQQPGQSLTLIATANQGSEATYESGFVIDKFPISRPNLTFSTLTVSNMSPEDSSIYLCSGWDNEAFFGQGTRLTVV.

A few counts support this clone. The chain links TRBV4-1 to TRBJ1-1, with unresolved D. V gave up 0 bases and J gave up 1 base, with 6 bases separating them. The CDR3 totals 14 residues. Per germline, CDR1 MGHRA and CDR2 YSYEKL. CDR3 in DNA: TGCGCCAGCAGCCAAGATTTCGGGAACACTGAAGCTTTCTTT. It encodes CASSQDFGNTEAFF.

This clone was detected only once. This rearrangement joins TRBV7-6 to TRBJ1-1; 9 bases map to TRBD1. Germline assignment: CDR1 SGHVS and CDR2 FNYEAQ. V dropped 7 bases and J dropped 1; count of bases not matched to a gene: 10. CDR3 length equals 16 residues. The CDR3, as DNA: TGTGCCAGCATCAAAAACGACAGGGGGTGGAACACTGAAGCTTTCTTT. Its protein is CASIKNDRGWNTEAFF.

The chain combines TRBV5-1 with TRBJ2-5, with D perhaps TRBD2 (5 bases). The CDR3 is 14 amino acids. V was trimmed by 4 bases and J by 4 bases, leaving 14 bases between them. The germline V gene encodes CDR1 SGHRS and CDR2 YFSETQ. The DNA of the CDR3 is TGCGCCAGCAGCCTGGACTCCATGTCAGAGACCCAGTACTTC. This translates into CASSLDSMSETQYF.

The gene calls are TRBV5-6 and TRBJ1-4; tentatively, D is TRBD1 (5 bases). This CDR3 has 17 amino acids. The V end lost 0 bases, the J end lost 8 bases, and 20 bases lay between the germline ends. Germline-derived CDR1 and CDR2 are SGHDT and YYEEEE. Written as DNA, the CDR3 is TGTGCCAGCAGCTTGGCGATCGGAGCAGGGCTCGGGGAAAAACTGTTTTTT. Protein sequence: CASSLAIGAGLGEKLFF.

The V gene is TRBV30, the J gene TRBJ1-5; D not resolved. Germline lookup yields CDR1 GTSNPN and CDR2 SVGIG (reference sequence). This CDR3 region has 13 residues. The ends were cut back, 5 bases at V and 3 bases at J, with 11 bases in the middle. In DNA form, the CDR3 reads TGTGCCTGGGACCGGGATGTCAATCAGCCCCAGCATTTT. Translation: CAWDRDVNQPQHF.

This chain uses TRBV6-1 with TRBJ2-7; maybe TRBD1 (5 bases). This CDR3 region has 16 residues. Germline lookup yields CDR1 MNHNS and CDR2 SASEGT. V was shortened by 2 bases and J by 1 base, with 15 bases between the two germline ends. In DNA form, the CDR3 reads TGTGCCAGCAGTGAAATCCGGTCGGCAGGGTCCTACGAGCAGTACTTC. Encoded protein: CASSEIRSAGSYEQYF.

The genes are TRBV28 and TRBJ2-7, with 10 bases that match TRBD1. CDR1 is MDHEN and CDR2 is SYDVKM in the germline V gene. J gave up 6 bases and V 5 bases, and 7 bases lay outside the gene matches. The CDR3 is 14 residues long. The CDR3 protein is CASSGTGEGREQYF. CDR3 nucleotides: TGTGCCAGCAGTGGGACAGGGGAAGGCCGCGAGCAGTACTTC.

The chain couples TRBV5-1 to TRBJ2-7, with 7 bases lining up with TRBD1. The germline V gene has CDR1 SGHRS and CDR2 YFSETQ. V trimming: 4 bases; J trimming: 13 bases; junction bases outside the gene matches: 17. CDR3 length: 14 amino acids. CDR3 in DNA: TGCGCCAGCAGCCTTCGGGACAGCAGATCCACTTTCTACTTC. It specifies CASSLRDSRSTFYF.

J is TRBJ2-7 and V is TRBV5-4, with D possibly TRBD1 on 6 matching bases. V lost 3 bases and J lost 3, with 10 bases in between. This CDR3 has 13 residues. Germline V gene lookup returns CDR1 SGHNT and CDR2 YYREEE (reference sequence). The CDR3 region is CASSSGGHYEQYF. The CDR3 DNA reads TGTGCCAGCAGCTCTGGGGGACACTACGAGCAGTACTTC.

This chain uses TRBV6-1 with TRBJ1-2, with D hard to call. In germline, CDR1 is MNHNS, CDR2 SASEGT. Trimming removed 6 bases at V and 8 bases at J, with 22 bases between. This CDR3 is 15 amino acids long. The CDR3 region is CASRIGLVHPNGYTF. The CDR3 DNA sequence: TGTGCCAGCAGGATCGGACTAGTCCACCCCAACGGCTACACCTTC.

This clone was seen only a few times. The CDR3 coding sequence is TGTGCCAGCAGTTACGGCTACGGGACAGATACGCAGTATTTT. Translation: CASSYGYGTDTQYF. The chain uses TRBV6-5 and TRBJ2-3; no definite D call. Trimming pared 2 bases from V and 3 bases from J, leaving 9 bases between. The CDR3 has 14 amino acids. Germline CDR1 and CDR2: MNHEY and SVGAGI.

The J gene is TRBJ2-7, the V gene TRBV19, with TRBD1 matching 9 bases. Germline V gene lookup returns CDR1 LNHDA and CDR2 SQIVND (reference sequence). Unmatched junction bases numbered 5, after V lost 5 bases and J lost 6 bases. The CDR3 runs 13 residues. CDR3 DNA: TGTGCCAGTAGTCGGGACAGGGTGCGCGAGCAGTACTTC. The encoded protein is CASSRDRVREQYF.

This chain uses TRBV7-7 with TRBJ2-1, with 9 bases identical to TRBD2. Germline V lookup: CDR1 SSHAT, CDR2 FNYEAQ (reference sequence). Trimming removed 5 bases from V and 5 bases from J; junction bases left unmatched: 4. The CDR3 spans 14 residues. CDR3 DNA: TGTGCCAGCAGCGCCGGGACTAGCAACAATGAGCAGTTCTTC. Its protein is CASSAGTSNNEQFF.